The present entry profiles one T cell receptor beta chain with its context. What it binds is not known. PCR primers comprised 60 Vbeta and 13 Jbeta primers. TCRdb's table, derived via immunoSEQ multiplex PCR, lists solely in-frame clones and lacks some. Here the sample spans some 200,000 clones, under 70% being singletons. The germline V and J ends were trimmed by 1 base and 5 bases, with 18 bases remaining between them. This CDR3 spans 17 amino acids. Germline-derived CDR1 and CDR2 are SGHAT and FQNNGV. The sample originates from a study of cytomegalovirus exposure and HLA in healthy donors. Study-level findings and limits: A later look showed TCR association rates differing by HLA locus, highest for DRB1 and lowest for HLA-C.

The rearrangement joins TRBV11-2 to TRBJ1-5; the D gene is possibly TRBD1 (6 bases). This receptor was obtained from a man in his forties or fifties in good health and CMV-seropositive. Material: PBMCs. CDR3 amino acids: CASSLGGGGRFDQPQHF. The CDR3 DNA reads TGTGCCAGCAGCTTAGGCGGGGGGGGCAGGTTTGATCAGCCCCAGCATTTT.